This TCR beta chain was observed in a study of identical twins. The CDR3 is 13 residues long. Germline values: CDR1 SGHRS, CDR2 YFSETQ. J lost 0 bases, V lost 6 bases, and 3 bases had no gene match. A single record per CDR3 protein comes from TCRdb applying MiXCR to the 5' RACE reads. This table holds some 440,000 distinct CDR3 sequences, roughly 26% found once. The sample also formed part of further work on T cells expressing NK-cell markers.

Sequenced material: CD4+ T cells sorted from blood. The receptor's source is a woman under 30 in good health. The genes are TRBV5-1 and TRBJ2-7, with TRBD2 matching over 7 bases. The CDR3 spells CASKPGGSYEQYF. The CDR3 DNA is TGCGCCAGCAAGCCGGGGGGCTCCTACGAGCAGTACTTC.